These 17 T cell receptor beta chains came from one sample sequenced in a study of tumor-infiltrating lymphocytes in primary liver carcinoma. Taking about 20-31 mg of unsorted bulk tissue, the authors co-extracted RNA and DNA. Starting material of around 490 ng total RNA yielded TCR beta cDNA via a constant-region primer. Modified slightly, ARM-PCR produced TCR beta libraries over three nested multiplex PCR rounds. It was with TRBV1-TRBV30 forward primers and a C-beta reverse primer that the first two PCR rounds were run, at approximately 9 cycles each. A single record per CDR3 protein comes from TCRdb applying MiXCR to the multiplex PCR reads. The sample lists 99,000 or so distinct CDR3 sequences, approximately 80% occurring once. The sequenced material came from liver tumor tissue from sampling region 3. Subset indicated: tumor region T3, left-lateral pole. Source of these receptors: a man aged 40-50 years with primary liver carcinoma and hepatitis B virus infection.

The rearrangement joins TRBV29-1 to TRBJ2-7; possible D gene TRBD1, 5 bases. The J call may be in error: the DNA end matches TRBJ2-1 better. The CDR3 runs 13 residues. CDR1 and CDR2 (germline): SQVTM, ANQGSEA. The CDR3 region is CNAALPQAYEQFF. CDR3 bases: TGCAACGCTGCCCTCCCACAGGCCTACGAGCAGTTCTTC.

This clonotype has a handful of counts. Just one base apart from a much larger clone, this may be a read error. V and J are TRBV6-4 and TRBJ2-2; TRBD2 matches 10 bases. Germline-derived CDR1 and CDR2 are MRHNA and SNTAGT. This CDR3 has 16 residues. V was clipped by 10 bases and J by 4 bases; unmatched bases: 12. The CDR3: CATTGKEREGTGELFF. The CDR3 coding sequence is TGTGCCACTACAGGGAAGGAGCGGGAGGGCACCGGGGAGCTGTTTTTT.

This clonotype was recorded only once. At one end the junction does not follow the germline gene, possibly because of a read error. This chain connects TRBV6-2 or TRBV6-3 to TRBJ2-5; no firm D call. This CDR3 has 11 residues. The germline V gene encodes CDR1 MNHEY and CDR2 SVGEGT. In nucleotides, the CDR3 is TGTGCCAGCAGTTATAAAGAGAGCCAGTATTTC. Translating gives CASSYKESQYF.

For this clonotype: Since the CDR3 does not end with the conserved phenylalanine or tryptophan, this likely comes from a read error. V usage is TRBV11-1 and J usage is TRBJ2-3, with a weak D call TRBD2 (5 bases). This CDR3 has 15 amino acids. Germline loops: CDR1 SGHAT, CDR2 FQDESV (reference sequence). CDR3 sequence reads: CASSSPRESTDTQYY. The CDR3 DNA follows: TGTGCTAGCAGTTCGCCGAGGGAGAGCACAGATACGCAGTATTAT.

A note on this clonotype: At one boundary the junction diverges from the germline segment, which might be a read error. The genes are TRBV4-1 and TRBJ2-7, with TRBD1 as a possible D gene (6 bases). CDR3 size: 15 residues. CDR1 and CDR2 from the germline V gene are MGHRA and YSYEKL. CDR3 sequence: CASSRGFQQGDEQYF. The CDR3 bases are TGCGCCAGCAGCCGAGGATTCCAACAGGGAGATGAGCAATACTTC.

The rearrangement joins TRBV29-1 to TRBJ2-2; D ambiguous. CDR3 size: 12 residues. Germline CDR1 and CDR2: SQVTM and ANQGSEA. CDR3 amino acids: CSIMGNTGELFF. Here the CDR3 DNA reads TGCAGTATTATGGGTAACACCGGGGAGCTGTTTTTT.

Worth noting for this clonotype: The junction differs from germline at one of its ends, possibly a read error. The chain carries TRBV10-3 and TRBJ1-2, with unresolved D. Germline V gene sequence: CDR1 ENHRY, CDR2 SYGVKD. The CDR3 consists of 14 residues. In DNA, the CDR3 is TGTGCCATCAGTGAGTCGACTCCAGGTTATGGCTACCCCTTC. It is translated as CAISESTPGYGYPF.

As for this clonotype: At one boundary the junction diverges from the germline segment, which might be a read error. This chain joins TRBV7-2 and TRBJ2-7; TRBD1 agrees at 7 bases. The CDR3 extends over 14 amino acids. Germline-derived CDR1 and CDR2 are SGHTA and FQGNSA. The CDR3 DNA reads TGTGTCAGCAGTCTGACGACAGGGTCGTACGAGCAGTACTTC. This translates into CVSSLTTGSYEQYF.

To note about this clonotype: One junction end does not reproduce the germline sequence, and a read error may be involved. The chain carries TRBV11-3 and TRBJ2-1; 8 bases map to TRBD1. Germline V gives CDR1 SGHNT, CDR2 YENEEA. CDR3 length: 14 amino acids. Written as DNA, the CDR3 is TGTGCCAGCAGCTCGACAGGGGTTTTGCATAAGCAATTTTTC. Its translation: CASSSTGVLHKQFF.

A single count supports this clonotype. This CDR3 reads CASSKTAAGGGIDTQYF. The CDR3 bases are TGTGCCAGCAGCAAAACGGCCGCGGGAGGGGGCATAGATACGCAGTATTTT. The V and J genes are TRBV11-3 and TRBJ2-3, with 9 positions matching TRBD2. The CDR3 has 17 residues. From germline, CDR1 is SGHNT and CDR2 YENEEA. V trimming: 5 bases; J trimming: 5 bases; junction bases outside the gene matches: 14. Based on the CDR3 plus reference TRBV11-3 and TRBJ2-3, the full variable domain is EAGVVQSPRYKIIEKKQPVAFWCNPISGHNTLYWYLQNLGQGPELLIRYENEEAVDDSQLPKDRFSAERLKGVDSTLKIQPAELGDSAVYLCASSKTAAGGGIDTQYFGPGTRLTVL.

The J gene is TRBJ1-1, the V gene TRBV29-1; maybe TRBD1 (5 bases). CDR1 is SQVTM and CDR2 is ANQGSEA in the germline V gene. CDR3 length: 15 amino acids. CDR3 sequence reads: CSVLSGWGMNTEAFF. The CDR3 nucleotides read TGCAGTGTTCTTTCGGGGTGGGGGATGAACACTGAAGCTTTCTTT.

As concerns this clonotype: Mismatch with germline at one junction end may stem from a read error. The V call is TRBV11-2, the J call TRBJ2-7; D unclear. The CDR3 spans 14 residues. The germline V gene encodes CDR1 SGHAT and CDR2 FQNNGV. In DNA, the CDR3 is TGTGCCAACAGCTTAGATGAAGTTGCCTACGAGCAATACTTC. This sequence encodes CANSLDEVAYEQYF.

The chain recombines TRBV30 with TRBJ1-2, with D possibly matching TRBD1 (6 bases). The V and J ends lost 4 bases and 10 bases respectively, with 16 bases between them. The length of the CDR3 is 12 residues. CDR1 is GTSNPN and CDR2 is SVGIG in the germline V gene (reference sequence). The CDR3, as DNA: TGTGCCTGGACCTGGGACAAGCTCTACTACACCTTC. It specifies CAWTWDKLYYTF. The entire variable domain, with the rest obtained from reference TRBV30 and TRBJ1-2, is as follows: SQTIHQWPATLVQPVGSPLSLECTVEGTSNPNLYWYRQAAGRGLQLLFYSVGIGQISSEVPQNLSASRPQDRQFILSSKKLLLSDSGFYLCAWTWDKLYYTFGSGTRLTVV.

This clonotype showed up just once. At one of its ends the junction is not consistent with the germline gene, which may arise from a read error. V and J are TRBV11-1 and TRBJ2-3; D call uncertain. The CDR3 is 14 residues long. Germline CDR1 reads SGHAT; CDR2 reads FQDESV (reference sequence). CDR3 DNA sequence: TGTGCGAGCAACCCACCCCCTGAAGTAGATACGCAGTATTTT. Translated, it gives CASNPPPEVDTQYF. Combining the CDR3 with reference TRBV11-1 and TRBJ2-3 gives the whole variable domain EAEVAQSPRYKITEKSQAVAFWCDPISGHATLYWYRQILGQGPELLVQFQDESVVDDSQLPKDRFSAERLKGVDSTLKIQPAELGDSAMYLCASNPPPEVDTQYFGPGTRLTVL.

Concerning this clonotype: No conserved phenylalanine or tryptophan ends this CDR3, so it is likely a read error. This chain connects TRBV5-4 to TRBJ2-2, with TRBD2 as a possible D gene (6 bases). CDR3 size: 14 residues. CDR1 is SGHNT and CDR2 is YYREEE in the germline V gene (reference sequence). As DNA, the CDR3 is TGTGCCAGCAGCTTTGATGAGCGCACCGGGGGGCTGTTTCTT. This encodes CASSFDERTGGLFL.

As regards this clonotype: The junction departs from the called germline gene at one end, perhaps through a read error. The chain carries TRBV28 and TRBJ1-4; 7 bases agree with TRBD1. Germline values: CDR1 MDHEN, CDR2 SYDVKM. The CDR3 sequence is 17 residues long. CDR3 amino acids: CAISFGDRFATNEKLLF. The CDR3, as DNA: TGTGCCATCAGTTTTGGGGACAGATTTGCAACTAATGAAAAACTGCTTTTT.

Concerning this clonotype itself: Its ends do not fully match the called genes, so a read error is possible. The chain links TRBV4-2 to TRBJ2-6; D is uncertain. The CDR3 is 16 residues long. Germline CDR1 reads LGHNA; CDR2 reads YNFKEQ. In DNA form, the CDR3 reads TGTGCCAGGAGCCAAGAAGCAAGCTCTGGGACCAACGTCCTGACTTTC. Amino acid sequence: CARSQEASSGTNVLTF.